This T cell receptor (beta chain) was documented in a study of high-grade serous ovarian cancer treatment subgroups. Study as a whole: Mean per sample: about 15,000 reads, 7,400 or so unique TCR beta rearrangements.

Points from the study as a whole: Higher neoantigen levels went with greater TCR clonal relatedness. Different patients shared almost no repertoire; same-patient tumors shared about 0.1 to 0.79.

V was clipped by 6 bases and J by 4 bases, with 9 bases between them. Germline V gene data show CDR1 as MDHEN and CDR2 as SYDVKM. The CDR3 contains 12 residues. Profiling relied on immunoSEQ multiplex PCR, and the TCRdb table lists in-frame clones only, not all of them. The sample contains roughly 9,000 clones, around 72% of which appear only once. Tumor tissue was taken before any definitive surgery or chemotherapy was given. This clone was seen more than once but under ten times. Its cognate antigen is unknown. V gene TRBV28 combines with J gene TRBJ1-1; D may be TRBD1 (6 bases). The sequence derives from a human donor with high-grade serous ovarian cancer. Sequences were obtained from tumor tissue. Here the CDR3 reads CASSHRVTEAFF. The CDR3, as DNA: TGTGCCAGCAGCCACAGGGTCACTGAAGCTTTCTTT.